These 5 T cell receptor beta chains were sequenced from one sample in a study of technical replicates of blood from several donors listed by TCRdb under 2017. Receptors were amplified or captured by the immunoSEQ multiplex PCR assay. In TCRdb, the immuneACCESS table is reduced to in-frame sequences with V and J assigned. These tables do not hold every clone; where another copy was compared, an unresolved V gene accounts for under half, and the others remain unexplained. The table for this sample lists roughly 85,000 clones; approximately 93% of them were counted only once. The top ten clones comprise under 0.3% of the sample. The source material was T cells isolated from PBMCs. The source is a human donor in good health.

The CDR3 protein is CASSLSYGEAYQPQHF. CDR3 coding DNA: TGTGCCAGCAGTTTATCTTACGGAGAGGCCTATCAGCCCCAGCATTTT. The chain uses TRBV27 and TRBJ1-5, with unresolved D. The CDR3 loop spans 16 amino acids. The ends were cut back, 0 bases at V and 5 bases at J, with 14 bases in the middle. Looked up from germline, CDR1 is MNHEY and CDR2 is SMNVEV (reference sequence).

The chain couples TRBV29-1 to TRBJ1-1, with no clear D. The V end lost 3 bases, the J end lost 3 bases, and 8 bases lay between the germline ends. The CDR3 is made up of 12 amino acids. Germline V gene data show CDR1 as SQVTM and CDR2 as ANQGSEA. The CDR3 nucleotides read TGCAGCGTTGATTTAGAAGACACTGAAGCTTTCTTT. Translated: CSVDLEDTEAFF.

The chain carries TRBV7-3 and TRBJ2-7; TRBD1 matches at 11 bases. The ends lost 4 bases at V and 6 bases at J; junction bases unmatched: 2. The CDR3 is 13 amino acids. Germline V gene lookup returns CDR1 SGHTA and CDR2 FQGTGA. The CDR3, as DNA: TGTGCCAGCAGCTCAGGGACAGGGGGCGAGCAGTACTTC. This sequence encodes CASSSGTGGEQYF.

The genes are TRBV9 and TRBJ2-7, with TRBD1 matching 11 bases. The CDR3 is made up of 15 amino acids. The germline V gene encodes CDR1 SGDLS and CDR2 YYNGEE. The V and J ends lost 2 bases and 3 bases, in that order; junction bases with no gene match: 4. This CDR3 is CASSVSGTGGYEQYF. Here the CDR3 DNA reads TGTGCCAGCAGCGTTTCCGGGACAGGGGGCTACGAGCAGTACTTC.

The CDR3 protein is CASSYYNRDTQYF. In DNA, the CDR3 is TGTGCCAGCAGTTACTATAACAGAGATACGCAGTATTTT. The chain recombines TRBV6-5 with TRBJ2-3; D gene ambiguous. V shed 1 base and J shed 5 bases, with 7 bases lying between them. CDR3 length equals 13 residues. Germline lookup yields CDR1 MNHEY and CDR2 SVGAGI.